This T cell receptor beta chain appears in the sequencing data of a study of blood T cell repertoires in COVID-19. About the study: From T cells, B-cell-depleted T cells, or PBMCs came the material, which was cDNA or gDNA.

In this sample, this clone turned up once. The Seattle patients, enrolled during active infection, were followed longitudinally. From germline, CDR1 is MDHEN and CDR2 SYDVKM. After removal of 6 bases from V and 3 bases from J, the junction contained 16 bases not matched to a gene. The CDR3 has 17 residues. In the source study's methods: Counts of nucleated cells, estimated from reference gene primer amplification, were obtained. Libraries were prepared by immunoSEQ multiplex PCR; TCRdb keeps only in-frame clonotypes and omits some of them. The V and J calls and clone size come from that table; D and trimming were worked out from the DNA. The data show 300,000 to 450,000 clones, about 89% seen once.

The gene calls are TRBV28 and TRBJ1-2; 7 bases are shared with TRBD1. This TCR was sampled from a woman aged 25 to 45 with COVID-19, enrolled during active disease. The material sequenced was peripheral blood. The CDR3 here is CASRSGQVGTVDYGYTF. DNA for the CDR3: TGTGCCAGCAGGAGCGGACAGGTAGGAACGGTCGACTATGGCTACACCTTC.